This TCR beta chain was profiled in a study of shared clonotypes between healthy human individuals. The CDR3 length is 16 residues. Germline CDR1 MDHEN, CDR2 SYDVKM. V was clipped by 8 bases and J by 0 bases, with 19 bases between them. Assay used: immunoSEQ multiplex PCR; TCRdb lists only in-frame clones, some missing. Of some 1,100,000 clones listed, approximately 78% were seen once; the top ten hold 0.52%. Sequencing was performed on memory CD4+ T cells from PBMCs. The subset is: CD45RA-negative fraction. The TCR comes from a man in his late teens or twenties in good health. Some clones in this sample may be carry-over from other donors' samples. The V and J genes are TRBV28 and TRBJ2-5; weak D call: TRBD2 (7 bases). CDR3 in amino acids: CASGPGEGPYQETQYF. As DNA, the CDR3 is TGTGCCAGCGGGCCAGGGGAGGGCCCGTACCAAGAGACCCAGTACTTC.